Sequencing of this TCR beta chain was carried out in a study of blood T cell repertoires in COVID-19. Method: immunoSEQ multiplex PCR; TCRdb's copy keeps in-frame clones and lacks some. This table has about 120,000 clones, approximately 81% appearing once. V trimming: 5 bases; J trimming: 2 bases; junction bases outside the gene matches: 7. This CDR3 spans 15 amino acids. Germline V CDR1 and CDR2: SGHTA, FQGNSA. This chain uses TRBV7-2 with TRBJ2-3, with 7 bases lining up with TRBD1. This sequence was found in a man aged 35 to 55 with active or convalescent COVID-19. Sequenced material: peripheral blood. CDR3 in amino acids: CASSPLGGFTDTQYF. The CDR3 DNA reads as TGTGCCAGCAGCCCGCTAGGGGGCTTCACAGATACGCAGTATTTT.